This T cell receptor (beta chain) was identified during a study of blood T cell repertoires in COVID-19. Study at large: PBMCs, B-cell-depleted T cells, or T cells provided the cDNA or gDNA that made up the material.

As handled by the study authors: How many nucleated cells were present was estimated from reference gene primer amplification. Using immunoSEQ multiplex PCR, the repertoire was profiled, and TCRdb retains in-frame clones only, with some absent. D and trimming come from the DNA, and the V and J calls and clone size come from that table. The sample consists of tens of thousands of clones, around nine tenths of them appearing once. Looked up from germline, CDR1 is MNHNS and CDR2 is SASEGT. The CDR3 has 13 amino acids. The V and J ends lost 1 base and 8 bases, in that order; junction bases with no gene match: 2.

This chain connects TRBV6-1 to TRBJ1-2, with 9 bases aligning to TRBD1. The receptor was derived from a woman in her sixties or seventies with acute or convalescent COVID-19. The sample was peripheral blood. The CDR3 coding sequence is TGTGCCAGCAGTGAAGGGACAGGGGCGGGCTACACCTTC. Translation: CASSEGTGAGYTF.